One sample yielded the 20 T cell receptor beta chains listed below, sequenced in a study of blood T cell repertoires in COVID-19. The table came from immunoSEQ multiplex PCR; TCRdb's copy has only in-frame clones and leaves some out. In the table there are about 210,000 clones, approximately 80% of which are singletons. Sequencing was done on a sample of peripheral blood. The receptors were gathered from a woman aged 80 or older with COVID-19, enrolled during active disease.

This chain's CDR3 is CASSITGEGNTIYF. CDR3 DNA sequence: TGTGCCAGTAGTATCACAGGTGAAGGGAACACCATATATTTT. This chain links TRBV19 with TRBJ1-3; the D gene is possibly TRBD1 (5 bases). Deletions cut 3 bases from V and 7 bases from J, with 13 bases between. This CDR3 has 14 residues. CDR1 is LNHDA, CDR2 SQIVND, per germline (reference sequence).

This chain connects TRBV19 to TRBJ1-5; D might be TRBD1 (5 bases). The V end lost 4 bases, the J end lost 6 bases, and 19 bases lay between the germline ends. The length of the CDR3 is 16 residues. The germline V gene encodes CDR1 LNHDA and CDR2 SQIVND (reference sequence). CDR3 in DNA: TGTGCCAGTAGTACCTTCGGGGGAAGCATAAGTCAGCCCCAGCATTTT. The encoded protein is CASSTFGGSISQPQHF. The entire variable domain, with the rest obtained from reference TRBV19 and TRBJ1-5, is as follows: DGGITQSPKYLFRKEGQNVTLSCEQNLNHDAMYWYRQDPGQGLRLIYYSQIVNDFQKGDIAEGYSVSREKKESFPLTVTSAQKNPTAFYLCASSTFGGSISQPQHFGDGTRLSIL.

The chain has TRBV25-1 and TRBJ1-2, with a tentative D call TRBD1 (6 bases). The CDR3 consists of 13 residues. V dropped 4 bases and J dropped 2 bases, with 8 bases sitting between them. The germline CDR1 and CDR2 sequences are MGHDK and SYGVNS. The CDR3 DNA follows: TGTGCCAGCAGTGGGCAGGGGAACTATGGCTACACCTTC. Translated, it gives CASSGQGNYGYTF.

The rearrangement joins TRBV12-3 or TRBV12-4 to TRBJ2-5; D is uncertain. This CDR3 is 12 amino acids long. Trimming took 6 bases from V and 5 from J, leaving 10 bases between them. CDR3 amino acids: CASRRYSETQYF. The CDR3 coding sequence is TGTGCCAGCAGGCGATACTCGGAGACCCAGTACTTC.

The chain combines TRBV9 with TRBJ2-3; 16 bases fit TRBD2. V trimming: 0 bases; J trimming: 2 bases; junction bases outside the gene matches: 15. The CDR3 extends over 22 amino acids. CDR1 SGDLS and CDR2 YYNGEE come from the germline V gene. The CDR3 DNA sequence: TGTGCCAGCAGCGTAGATAGAAGCTCCGGGACTAGCGGGAGGGGCATCACAGATACGCAGTATTTT. Translated: CASSVDRSSGTSGRGITDTQYF.

The rearrangement uses TRBV3-1 (or the pseudogene TRBV3-2) and TRBJ2-1; D call uncertain. The V end lost 0 bases, the J end lost 8 bases, and 11 bases lay between the germline ends. Germline CDR1 LGHDT, CDR2 YNNKEL (reference sequence). This CDR3 is 14 amino acids long. The CDR3 sequence: CASSQDLVVDEQFF. In DNA form, the CDR3 reads TGTGCCAGCAGCCAAGATCTAGTCGTCGATGAGCAGTTCTTC.

The rearrangement uses TRBV9 and TRBJ2-2; no firm D call. The CDR3 consists of 14 residues. From germline, CDR1 is SGDLS and CDR2 YYNGEE. V dropped 0 bases and J dropped 1 base, with 4 bases sitting between them. Written as DNA, the CDR3 is TGTGCCAGCAGCGTAGCCCGGAACACCGGGGAGCTGTTTTTT. Translated, it gives CASSVARNTGELFF.

The chain links TRBV15 to TRBJ1-3, with D uncertain. The ends were cut back, 4 bases at V and 4 bases at J, with 8 bases in the middle. Germline CDR1 and CDR2: LNHNV and YYDKDF (reference sequence). The CDR3 consists of 13 residues. CDR3 nucleotide sequence: TGTGCCACCAGCACCTGGAGCGGAAACACCATATATTTT. This encodes CATSTWSGNTIYF.

The genes are TRBV11-1 and TRBJ2-7, with TRBD2 matching 7 bases. V lost 4 bases, J lost 3 bases, and 9 bases stayed unmatched. This CDR3 has 15 residues. Germline V gene sequence: CDR1 SGHAT, CDR2 FQDESV (reference sequence). DNA for the CDR3: TGTGCCAGCAGCTCGTGGGGGGGGGAAGTCTACGAGCAGTACTTC. Its translation is CASSSWGGEVYEQYF.

The chain is built from TRBV9 and TRBJ1-4; no definite D call. The CDR3 extends over 15 amino acids. Trimming removed 3 bases at V and 0 bases at J, with 9 bases between. Germline CDR1 SGDLS, CDR2 YYNGEE. The CDR3 DNA is TGTGCCAGCAGCGCCCGGGGTGCAACTAATGAAAAACTGTTTTTT. It specifies CASSARGATNEKLFF.

This chain uses TRBV7-9 with TRBJ1-2, with a weak D call TRBD1 (6 bases). V was clipped by 1 base and J by 6 bases, with 9 bases between them. In germline, CDR1 is SEHNR, CDR2 FQNEAQ (reference sequence). The CDR3 is 13 residues long. The CDR3 spells CASSLGTVNGYTF. The CDR3 coding sequence is TGTGCCAGCAGCTTAGGGACAGTTAATGGCTACACCTTC.

This chain joins TRBV4-2 and TRBJ2-2; TRBD2 matches 12 bases. Per germline, CDR1 LGHNA and CDR2 YNFKEQ. J lost 6 bases, V lost 3 bases, and 5 bases had no gene match. This CDR3 is built from 16 residues. CDR3 residues: CASSQTSGSVAGELFF. DNA of the CDR3: TGTGCCAGCAGCCAGACTAGCGGGAGTGTGGCCGGGGAGCTGTTTTTT.

V is TRBV6-1 and J is TRBJ1-2, with D unclear. Germline V CDR1 and CDR2: MNHNS, SASEGT. The V end lost 2 bases, the J end lost 3 bases, and 7 bases lay between the germline ends. CDR3 size: 13 residues. The CDR3 bases are TGTGCCAGCAGTGAAAGCGCAGACTATGGCTACACCTTC. Protein: CASSESADYGYTF.

The V gene is TRBV5-5, the J gene TRBJ2-5; perhaps TRBD1 as D (7 bases). Trimming stripped 4 bases from V and 5 bases from J, with 15 bases between. The CDR3 is 14 amino acids. The germline V gene encodes CDR1 SGHKS and CDR2 YYEKEE (reference sequence). The CDR3 sequence: CASSRGSGGETQYF. Here the CDR3 DNA reads TGTGCCAGCAGCCGCGGGTCAGGGGGGGAGACCCAGTACTTC.

The chain recombines TRBV5-4 with TRBJ2-5; D not certain. CDR1 and CDR2 from the germline V gene are SGHNT and YYREEE (reference sequence). Trimming removed 0 bases at V and 4 bases at J, with 10 bases between. The CDR3 sequence is 14 residues long. The CDR3 nucleotides read TGTGCCAGCAGCTTGGTTGCGGATTCAGAGACCCAGTACTTC. Translating gives CASSLVADSETQYF.

There are a few counts of this clone. The chain combines TRBV28 with TRBJ1-5; D not certain. The CDR3 extends over 17 amino acids. V was shortened by 4 bases and J by 3 bases, with 19 bases between the two germline ends. From germline, CDR1 is MDHEN and CDR2 SYDVKM. The CDR3 coding sequence is TGTGCCAGCAGTTCACCGGTATCCCAGACATACAATCAGCCCCAGCATTTT. Translation: CASSSPVSQTYNQPQHF.

The chain couples TRBV7-8 to TRBJ2-5, with 10 bases aligning to TRBD2. This CDR3 spans 15 amino acids. With 5 bases clipped from V and 5 bases from J, the junction kept 8 bases outside the gene matches. Germline CDR1 is SGHVS and CDR2 is FQNEAQ. Here the CDR3 DNA reads TGTGCCAGCAGCGACCCTAGCGGGAGCCGTGAGACCCAGTACTTC. Amino acid sequence: CASSDPSGSRETQYF. Combining the CDR3 with reference TRBV7-8 and TRBJ2-5 gives the whole variable domain GAGVSQSPRYKVAKRGQDVALRCDPISGHVSLFWYQQALGQGPEFLTYFQNEAQLDKSGLPSDRFFAERPEGSVSTLKIQRTQQEDSAVYLCASSDPSGSRETQYFGPGTRLLVL.

Remarks on this clone: The junction shows a germline mismatch at one end, possibly a read error. The chain recombines TRBV7-7 with TRBJ2-3; TRBD2 aligns across 10 bases. The CDR3 runs to 18 residues. Per the germline V gene, CDR1 is SSHAT and CDR2 is FNYEAQ (reference sequence). The CDR3 sequence: CASSSGASGSPSTDTQYF. The CDR3, as DNA: TGTGCTAGCAGCTCGGGGGCTAGCGGGAGCCCTAGCACAGATACGCAGTATTTT.

The CDR3 DNA reads as TGTGCCAGCAGTTTTCGAACTAGCGGTATCAATGAGCAGTTCTTC. Its translation: CASSFRTSGINEQFF. This chain joins TRBV28 and TRBJ2-1; 8 nucleotides match TRBD2. V lost 3 bases and J lost 6; bases outside the gene matches: 7. The CDR3 runs to 15 residues. Germline V gives CDR1 MDHEN, CDR2 SYDVKM.

V gene TRBV7-9 combines with J gene TRBJ2-5, with D perhaps matching TRBD1 (5 bases). Germline V gives CDR1 SEHNR, CDR2 FQNEAQ (reference sequence). The CDR3 covers 14 residues. V shed 1 base and J shed 13 bases, with 19 bases lying between them. The CDR3 nucleotides are TGTGCCAGCAGCTTAGTTATGGCTCCTCTAGGGGCGTACTTC. As protein: CASSLVMAPLGAYF. Based on the CDR3 plus reference TRBV7-9 and TRBJ2-5, the full variable domain is DTGVSQNPRHKITKRGQNVTFRCDPISEHNRLYWYRQTLGQGPEFLTYFQNEAQLEKSRLLSDRFSAERPKGSFSTLEIQRTEQGDSAMYLCASSLVMAPLGAYFGPGTRLLVL.